This paragraph covers one T cell receptor (beta chain) sequence. Its cognate antigen is unknown. V was pared by 4 bases and J by 2 bases, with 8 bases of the junction left unmatched. Germline lookup yields CDR1 SGHVS and CDR2 FQNEAQ. The CDR3 consists of 16 residues. Making use of molecular barcodes, quantitative 5'-RACE generated TCR beta libraries. MiXCR, run by TCRdb on the 5' RACE reads, gives a single entry per CDR3 protein. The data show 290,000 or so distinct CDR3 sequences, around 21% seen once. The sample belongs to a study of CD8 T cells in ankylosing spondylitis. Study observations and caveats: Characteristic, it appeared, of ankylosing spondylitis blood was a TCR beta motif of roughly eight highly homologous variants.

The receptor's source is a female donor with ankylosing spondylitis or in good health (not recorded which). This chain links TRBV7-8 with TRBJ2-3; TRBD2 aligns across 8 bases. The material sequenced was blood, either unsorted or a sorted T cell fraction (not recorded which). CDR3 sequence: CASSSGLASYTDTQYF. The CDR3 coding sequence is TGTGCCAGCAGCTCAGGACTAGCTTCCTACACAGATACGCAGTATTTT.